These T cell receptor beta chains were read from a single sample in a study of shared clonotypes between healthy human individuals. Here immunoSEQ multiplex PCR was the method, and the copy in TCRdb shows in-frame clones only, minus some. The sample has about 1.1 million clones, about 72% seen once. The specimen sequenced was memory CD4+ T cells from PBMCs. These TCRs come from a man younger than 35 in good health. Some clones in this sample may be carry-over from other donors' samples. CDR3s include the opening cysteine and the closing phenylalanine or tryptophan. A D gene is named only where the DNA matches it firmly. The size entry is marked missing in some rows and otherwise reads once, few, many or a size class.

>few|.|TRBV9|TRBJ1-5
TGTGCCAGCAGCGTAGTACCAGATCAGCCCCAGCATTTT
CASSVVPDQPQHF
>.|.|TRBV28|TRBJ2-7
TGTGCCAGCAAAACAGGGTACTACGAGCAGTACTTC
CASKTGYYEQYF
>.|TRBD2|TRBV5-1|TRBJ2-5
TGCGCCAGCAGCTTGGCCGAGACTAGCGGAGCGGTAGAGACCCAGTACTTC
CASSLAETSGAVETQYF
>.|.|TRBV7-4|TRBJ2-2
TGTGCCAGCAGGCTGGACATTAACACCGGGGAGCTGTTTTTT
CASRLDINTGELFF
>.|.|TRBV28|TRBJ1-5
TGTGCCAGCAGTTTAATGTCAGGGGTTCAGCCCCAGCATTTT
CASSLMSGVQPQHF
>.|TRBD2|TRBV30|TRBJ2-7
TGTGCCTGGAACAAGATAGCGGGAGTGGACGAGCAGTACTTC
CAWNKIAGVDEQYF
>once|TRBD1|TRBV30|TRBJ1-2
TGTGCCTGGAGGCCGACAGGGGGACTAAGTCATGGCTACACCTTC
CAWRPTGGLSHGYTF
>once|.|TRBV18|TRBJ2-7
TGTGCCAGCTCACCTATTGGGCTTGGACGGAGGGAGCAGTACTTC
CASSPIGLGRREQYF
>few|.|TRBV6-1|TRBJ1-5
TGTGCGATCAGGGAAATCGTTCAGCCCCAGCATTTT
CAIREIVQPQHF
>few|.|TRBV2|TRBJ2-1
TGTGCCAGCACTAGTTTGTCAGGGAAGTCCTACAATGAGCAGTTCTTC
CASTSLSGKSYNEQFF
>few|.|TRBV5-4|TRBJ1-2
TGTGCCAGCAGCCTGAACCGGCCCATGAATGGCTACACCTTC
CASSLNRPMNGYTF
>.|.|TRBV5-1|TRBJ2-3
TGCGCCAGCAGCTTCCTTCCGGGACGGGGAACTCCTCCAGGGAGGGATACGCAGTATTTT
CASSFLPGRGTPPGRDTQYF
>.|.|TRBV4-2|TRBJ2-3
TGTGCCAGCAGCCGCGAAGAGGGCCAGGCAGATACGCAGTATTTT
CASSREEGQADTQYF
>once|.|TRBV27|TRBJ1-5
TGTGCCAGCAGTACCCAGGGACCAAGGCCCCAGCATTTT
CASSTQGPRPQHF
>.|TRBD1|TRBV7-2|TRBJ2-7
TGTGCCAGCAGCCCCCAGACAGGGGGCGGCCACGAGCAGTACTTC
CASSPQTGGGHEQYF
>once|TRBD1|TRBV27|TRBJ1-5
TGTGCCAGCAGCGACAGGGTCGCGGGCAATCAGCCCCAGCATTTT
CASSDRVAGNQPQHF
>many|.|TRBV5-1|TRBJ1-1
TGCGCCAGCAGCCTACCCACAGGAGTTAACACTGAAGCTTTCTTT
CASSLPTGVNTEAFF
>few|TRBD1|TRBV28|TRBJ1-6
TGTGCCAGCAGAGGACAGGGAACCTATAATTCACCCCTCCACTTT
CASRGQGTYNSPLHF
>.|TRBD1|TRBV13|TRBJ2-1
TGTGCCAGCAGCGCTCCCCCGGGACAGGGGAACTACAATGAGCAGTTCTTC
CASSAPPGQGNYNEQFF
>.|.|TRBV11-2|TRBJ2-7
TGTGCCAGCAGCCCCCAGGGCCCCGGGGGCTCCTACGAGCAGTACTTC
CASSPQGPGGSYEQYF
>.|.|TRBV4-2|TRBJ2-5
TGTGCCAGCAGCCACACCCTGGGGGATCAAGAGACCCAGTACTTC
CASSHTLGDQETQYF
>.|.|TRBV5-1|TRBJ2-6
TGCGCCAGCAGCTTGGGGGAAAACTCTGGGGCCAACGTCCTGACTTTC
CASSLGENSGANVLTF
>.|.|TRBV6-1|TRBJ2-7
TGTGCCACCGAGTTCTTCACGGGGAACGAGCAGTACTTC
CATEFFTGNEQYF
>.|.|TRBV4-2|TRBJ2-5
TGTGCCAGCAGCCAAGTCGGGGTCCAAGAGACCCAGTACTTC
CASSQVGVQETQYF
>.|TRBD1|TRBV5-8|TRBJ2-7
TGTGCCAGCAGATCGGGACAGGGGGGTAGGAACGAGCAGTACTTC
CASRSGQGGRNEQYF
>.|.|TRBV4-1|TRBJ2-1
TGCGCCAGCAAGATGGACGTCTACAATGAGCAGTTCTTC
CASKMDVYNEQFF
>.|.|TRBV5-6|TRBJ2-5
TGTGCCAGCACCCGGCGGGCAGGGGCCAAAGAGACCCAGTACTTC
CASTRRAGAKETQYF
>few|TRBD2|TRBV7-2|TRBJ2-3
TGTGCCAGCAGCCCCTGGACTAGCGGTTACACAGATACGCAGTATTTT
CASSPWTSGYTDTQYF
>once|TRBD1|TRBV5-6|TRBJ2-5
TGTGCCAGCAGCTTGCGGCTGACAGGGCGGTTGGACTTC
CASSLRLTGRLDF
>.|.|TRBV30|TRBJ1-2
TGTGCCTGGAGTGGGGGCCGGGGGACAAACTATGGCTACACCTTC
CAWSGGRGTNYGYTF